A single sample gave rise to the 29 T cell receptor beta chains below, sequenced in a study of T cells in Graves' hyperthyroidism and ophthalmopathy. Amplification targeted TCR beta CDR3 regions from RNA transcripts. First-round RT-PCR with HTBI primers amplified the TCR CDR3 region. TCRdb used MiXCR to reprocess the multiplex PCR reads, holding one entry per CDR3 protein. Altogether some 530,000 distinct CDR3 sequences are present, 22% being singletons, with the ten largest covering about 53%. Sample: blood. The receptors come from a woman aged 70-85 years with Graves' ophthalmopathy.

The genes are TRBV9 and TRBJ1-2; 9 nucleotides match TRBD1. J lost 1 base, V lost 2 bases, and 6 bases had no gene match. The CDR3 totals 16 residues. In germline, CDR1 is SGDLS, CDR2 YYNGEE. The CDR3 bases are TGTGCCAGCAGCGTCCGGGACAGGGACCTTAACTATGGCTACACCTTC. This encodes CASSVRDRDLNYGYTF.

The CDR3 DNA reads TGTGCCAGCAGTTACTCGGGGACTAGCGGGGGGGCCAAAAACATTCAGTACTTC. Translating it yields CASSYSGTSGGAKNIQYF. This chain joins TRBV6-6 and TRBJ2-4, with 15 bases identical to TRBD2. CDR3 size: 18 residues. From germline, CDR1 is MNHNY and CDR2 SVGAGI (reference sequence). V dropped 0 bases and J dropped 1; count of bases not matched to a gene: 1.

The DNA for the CDR3 is TGTGCCAGCAGCTTAGTGGGCGGGTGGAACACTGAAGCTTTCTTT. Its translation is CASSLVGGWNTEAFF. The chain recombines TRBV7-9 with TRBJ1-1; D not resolved. The CDR3 consists of 15 residues. Germline V gene data show CDR1 as SEHNR and CDR2 as FQNEAQ (reference sequence). Trimming took 1 base from V and 1 from J, leaving 10 bases between them. The full variable domain, its missing parts supplied by reference TRBV7-9 and TRBJ1-1, is DTGVSQNPRHKITKRGQNVTFRCDPISEHNRLYWYRQTLGQGPEFLTYFQNEAQLEKSRLLSDRFSAERPKGSFSTLEIQRTEQGDSAMYLCASSLVGGWNTEAFFGQGTRLTVV.

V is TRBV28 and J is TRBJ2-3; D could derive from TRBD1 or TRBD2 (5 bases each). The CDR3 is 13 residues long. The V gene's germline CDR1 is MDHEN and CDR2 SYDVKM. V was pared by 6 bases and J by 6 bases, with 13 bases between. CDR3 nucleotides: TGTGCCAGCAGGGGGGAATGGTGGGATACGCAGTATTTT. Amino acid sequence: CASRGEWWDTQYF.

On this clonotype itself: Since no conserved phenylalanine or tryptophan closes the CDR3, a read error is the likely cause. The CDR3 sequence: CASRGVGGYGYTS. For the CDR3, the DNA is TGTGCCAGCAGAGGCGTGGGTGGGTATGGCTACACCTCC. V and J are TRBV12-3 or TRBV12-4 and TRBJ1-2; D gene uncertain. V was pared by 6 bases and J by 5 bases, with 13 bases between. This CDR3 is 13 amino acids long.

This clonotype was counted a few times. The chain has TRBV15 and TRBJ1-5; D is unresolved. CDR1 and CDR2 from the germline V gene are LNHNV and YYDKDF (reference sequence). Trimming stripped 0 bases from V and 3 bases from J, with 9 bases between. The length of the CDR3 is 15 residues. The CDR3 nucleotides read TGTGCCACCAGCAGAGAAGGGAGTTACAATCAGCCCCAGCATTTT. Translating it yields CATSREGSYNQPQHF.

The chain recombines TRBV18 with TRBJ2-1, with 10 bases identical to TRBD1. Germline V gene sequence: CDR1 KGHSH, CDR2 LQKENI. The CDR3 has 13 residues. The V segment lost 2 bases and the J segment 12 bases; nucleotides outside the gene matches: 4. Written as DNA, the CDR3 is TGTGCCAGCTCACCAGGACAGGGGGATGGGCAGTTCTTC. This translates into CASSPGQGDGQFF.

Many counts were recorded for this clonotype. The chain uses TRBV2 and TRBJ1-1; 9 positions match TRBD1. The CDR3 consists of 14 residues. Trimming at V came to 9 bases and at J to 0 bases, leaving 5 bases not matched to a gene. Germline lookup yields CDR1 SNHLY and CDR2 FYNNEI. The CDR3 DNA follows: TGTGCCAGTGATGGACAGGGGATGAACACTGAAGCTTTCTTT. It encodes CASDGQGMNTEAFF.

This clonotype was seen a handful of times. In DNA, the CDR3 is TGTGCCAGCACCTTCGCCGGGGGGCGAGATACGCAGTATTTT. Translated, it gives CASTFAGGRDTQYF. The J gene is TRBJ2-3, the V gene TRBV12-3 or TRBV12-4; perhaps TRBD2 as D (7 bases). Trimming left V 7 bases short and J 5 bases short, with 16 bases between. CDR3 length equals 14 residues.

The chain is built from TRBV20-1 and TRBJ1-4; 8 nucleotides agree with TRBD1. Germline lookup yields CDR1 DFQATT and CDR2 SNEGSKA (reference sequence). The CDR3 has 15 amino acids. The V and J ends lost 4 bases and 10 bases, in that order; junction bases with no gene match: 14. CDR3 nucleotide sequence: TGCAGTGCTAACGGACAGGGTTCTGTACTTGGAAAACTGTTTTTT. It yields the protein CSANGQGSVLGKLFF.

CDR3 residues: CAWSTGTEAFF. The CDR3 region has the DNA TGTGCCTGGAGCACTGGTACTGAAGCTTTCTTT. The chain has TRBV30 and TRBJ1-1; D gene uncertain. Trimming removed 3 bases at V and 5 bases at J, with 7 bases between. The CDR3 is 11 residues long. Germline-derived CDR1 and CDR2 are GTSNPN and SVGIG (reference sequence).

There are a few counts of this clonotype. At one end the junction does not follow the germline gene, possibly because of a read error. The J gene is TRBJ2-7, the V gene TRBV7-9; D is possibly TRBD1 (6 bases). The CDR3 has 15 amino acids. In germline, CDR1 is SEHNR, CDR2 FQNEAQ (reference sequence). The CDR3 DNA is TGCGCCAGCAGCCAACGAACGGGACACCCCTACGAGCAGTACTTC. This sequence encodes CASSQRTGHPYEQYF.

This chain joins TRBV27 and TRBJ1-2; possibly TRBD1 for D (6 bases). CDR1 is MNHEY and CDR2 is SMNVEV in the germline V gene (reference sequence). V shed 0 bases and J shed 0 bases, with 11 bases lying between them. The CDR3 is made up of 16 amino acids. The CDR3 loop reads CASSLSGGGPNYGYTF. CDR3 coding DNA: TGTGCCAGCAGTTTATCTGGGGGGGGGCCTAACTATGGCTACACCTTC.

This clonotype has at least ten counts. V is TRBV12-3 or TRBV12-4 and J is TRBJ2-7; no firm D call. The CDR3 is 12 amino acids. V dropped 6 bases and J dropped 4 bases, with 10 bases sitting between them. This chain's CDR3 is CASSSRIYEQYF. In DNA, the CDR3 is TGTGCCAGCAGCTCCAGGATTTACGAGCAGTACTTC.

The chain is built from TRBV5-1 and TRBJ2-4; 7 bases align to TRBD1. V shed 8 bases, J shed 9 bases, and the junction held 8 bases outside the gene matches. This CDR3 contains 12 residues. Germline V gene lookup returns CDR1 SGHRS and CDR2 YFSETQ. The CDR3 DNA reads as TGCGCCAGTTCTCAGGGGGAAGGCATTCAGTACTTC. Residues: CASSQGEGIQYF.

The sample holds many counts of this clonotype. The rearrangement joins TRBV10-1 to TRBJ1-2, with D possibly being TRBD1 (5 bases). Trimming took 0 bases from V and 8 from J, leaving 10 bases between them. CDR1 is WNHNN and CDR2 is SYGVQD in the germline V gene (reference sequence). The CDR3 loop spans 13 amino acids. Here the CDR3 DNA reads TGCGCCAGCAGTGAGTCCCGGGGACGAGGCTACACCTTC. It encodes CASSESRGRGYTF.

Notes on this clonotype: One junction end disagrees with the germline gene, perhaps due to a read error. The chain combines TRBV7-9 with TRBJ1-4; TRBD1 is a possible D gene (5 bases). The CDR3 extends over 15 amino acids. The germline V gene encodes CDR1 SEHNR and CDR2 FQNEAQ (reference sequence). This CDR3 is CTSSPRGSLNEKLFF. The CDR3 region has the DNA TGTACCAGCAGCCCCCGGGGCAGCCTGAATGAAAAACTGTTTTTT.

In its sample, this clonotype was seen a few times. V is TRBV6-6 and J is TRBJ2-3; 7 positions agree with TRBD1. The germline CDR1 and CDR2 sequences are MNHNY and SVGAGI (reference sequence). The trim removed 2 bases at V and 2 bases at J, leaving 4 bases unmatched. This CDR3 has 15 residues. The CDR3 region is CASSYQGTVTDTQYF. The CDR3 DNA reads as TGTGCCAGCAGTTACCAGGGGACAGTCACAGATACGCAGTATTTT.

The CDR3 nucleotides are TGTGCCAGCAGTCTCCTCCCTCTCGGCGTCACCGGGGAGCTGTTTTTT. Its protein product is CASSLLPLGVTGELFF. This chain uses TRBV6-2 or TRBV6-3 with TRBJ2-2, with no clear D. The germline V and J ends were trimmed by 5 bases and 4 bases, with 17 bases remaining between them. Germline V gene lookup returns CDR1 MNHEY and CDR2 SVGEGT. This CDR3 has 16 residues.

The rearrangement uses TRBV6-6 and TRBJ1-4, with D unresolved. Per the germline V gene, CDR1 is MNHNY and CDR2 is SVGAGI (reference sequence). The CDR3 is 13 amino acids. The V gene lost 2 bases and the J gene lost 8 bases, with 9 bases spanning the gap. In DNA, the CDR3 is TGTGCCAGCAGTTACCGCGGAAGAGAAAAACTGTTTTTT. This codes for CASSYRGREKLFF.

This clonotype has more than one count but fewer than ten. The V call is TRBV20-1, the J call TRBJ2-3; weak D call: TRBD2 (6 bases). CDR1 and CDR2 from the germline V gene are DFQATT and SNEGSKA (reference sequence). The CDR3 extends over 14 amino acids. V dropped 3 bases and J dropped 0 bases, with 10 bases sitting between them. CDR3 nucleotide sequence: TGCAGTGCTAGGGCGGGGACTAGCACAGATACGCAGTATTTT. It encodes CSARAGTSTDTQYF.

The chain uses TRBV12-5 and TRBJ1-1; possibly TRBD1 for D (5 bases). The CDR3 has 17 amino acids. V lost 3 bases, J lost 1 base, and 18 bases lay in between. Germline V gene lookup returns CDR1 LGHNT and CDR2 FRNRAP. CDR3 amino acids: CASGFRAGRSKNTEAFF. In nucleotides, the CDR3 is TGTGCTAGTGGTTTCAGGGCGGGGAGGAGTAAGAACACTGAAGCTTTCTTT.

This clonotype was seen a few times. The rearrangement links TRBV12-3 or TRBV12-4 to TRBJ2-4; D is undetermined. V was cut by 4 bases and J by 6 bases, with 10 bases left in between. CDR3 length: 13 amino acids. CDR3 DNA: TGTGCCAGCAGTTCCATTACGGTAAACATTCAGTACTTC. Translated: CASSSITVNIQYF.

The chain joins TRBV5-1 to TRBJ1-4, with D perhaps matching TRBD1 (6 bases). V was cut by 4 bases and J by 7 bases, with 14 bases left in between. The CDR3 contains 14 residues. The V gene's germline CDR1 is SGHRS and CDR2 YFSETQ. As DNA, the CDR3 is TGCGCCAGCAGCCCCGGACAGTCTAGTGAAAAACTGTTTTTT. Translated, it gives CASSPGQSSEKLFF.

The chain has TRBV10-3 and TRBJ1-1, with D possibly being TRBD1 (5 bases). Germline lookup yields CDR1 ENHRY and CDR2 SYGVKD. The CDR3 runs 15 residues. V lost 3 bases to trimming and J lost 10 bases, with 21 bases between them. CDR3 sequence: CAISERDARDVGAFF. Here the CDR3 DNA reads TGTGCCATCAGTGAACGGGACGCCCGGGATGTTGGAGCTTTCTTT.

This sequence joins TRBV27 and TRBJ2-7; D unresolved. The CDR3 is 14 amino acids. The V and J ends lost 6 bases and 1 base respectively, with 13 bases between them. The germline V gene has CDR1 MNHEY and CDR2 SMNVEV (reference sequence). The CDR3 protein is CASRSWADSYEQYF. The CDR3 DNA reads TGTGCCAGCAGGTCTTGGGCGGATTCCTACGAGCAGTACTTC.

In DNA, the CDR3 is TGTGCCAGCAGCCCTACCAGCGTACCCCCGGGCAATGAGCAGTTCTTC. Translated, it gives CASSPTSVPPGNEQFF. V usage is TRBV12-3 or TRBV12-4 and J usage is TRBJ2-1; D call uncertain. Between the trimmed V and J ends, which lost 6 bases and 6 bases, there was a span of 21 bases. This CDR3 has 16 residues.

This clonotype came up once. The chain links TRBV29-1 to TRBJ2-2; D not resolved. Trimming removed 0 bases at V and 10 bases at J, with 6 bases between. Per the germline V gene, CDR1 is SQVTM and CDR2 is ANQGSEA. The CDR3 totals 11 residues. The DNA of the CDR3 is TGCAGCGTTGAAGACTCCGCGGAGCTGTTTTTT. This encodes CSVEDSAELFF.

CDR3 DNA: TGTGCCAGCAGTTTATCGAGGGGACAGGGCACCTACGAGCAGTACTTC. Translated, it gives CASSLSRGQGTYEQYF. V usage is TRBV27 and J usage is TRBJ2-7, with 9 bases matching TRBD1. This CDR3 region has 16 residues. The germline V gene has CDR1 MNHEY and CDR2 SMNVEV (reference sequence). The trim removed 0 bases at V and 2 bases at J, leaving 5 bases unmatched.